A single sample is the source of the 16 T cell receptor beta chains below, sequenced in a study of control samples from healthy donors and cancer patients. Profiled with immunoSEQ multiplex PCR; TCRdb holds only in-frame clones, not every one. The sample contains about 130,000 clones, about 93% of which appear only once. The sample was PBMCs. The receptors originated from a man between 45 and 60 years old with head and neck cancer.

This sequence joins TRBV7-2 and TRBJ1-2; D call uncertain. Between the trimmed V and J ends, which lost 6 bases and 14 bases, there was a span of 19 bases. Germline V lookup: CDR1 SGHTA, CDR2 FQGNSA. The CDR3 is 12 amino acids. CDR3 sequence: CASSPRERAVTF. The DNA for the CDR3 is TGTGCCAGCAGTCCTAGAGAGAGGGCCGTTACCTTC. The full variable domain, completed using reference TRBV7-2 and TRBJ1-2, is GAGVSQSPSNKVTEKGKDVELRCDPISGHTALYWYRQSLGQGLEFLIYFQGNSAPDKSGLPSDRFSAERTGGSVSTLTIQRTQQEDSAVYLCASSPRERAVTFGSGTRLTVV.

V gene TRBV3-1 (or the pseudogene TRBV3-2) combines with J gene TRBJ2-7; 8 bases match TRBD1. Trimming removed 0 bases from V and 1 base from J; junction bases left unmatched: 11. The CDR3 sequence is 18 residues long. Germline V lookup: CDR1 LGHDT, CDR2 YNNKEL (reference sequence). The DNA of the CDR3 is TGTGCCAGCAGCCAAGATGGGGATTGGGGGGACAGGTCCTACGAGCAGTACTTC. Its protein product is CASSQDGDWGDRSYEQYF.

V and J are TRBV6-2 or TRBV6-3 and TRBJ1-3; TRBD1 matches 8 bases. The CDR3 consists of 17 residues. Trimming at V came to 1 base and at J to 0 bases, leaving 5 bases not matched to a gene. Germline V lookup: CDR1 MNHEY, CDR2 SVGEGT. CDR3 amino acids: CASSYWTGFSSGNTIYF. The CDR3 DNA reads as TGTGCCAGCAGTTACTGGACAGGGTTCAGCTCTGGAAACACCATATATTTT.

V is TRBV7-3 and J is TRBJ2-5; D may be TRBD2 (6 bases). Germline loops: CDR1 SGHTA, CDR2 FQGTGA. Trimming removed 2 bases from V and 4 bases from J, with 11 bases in between. The CDR3 consists of 14 residues. The chain's CDR3 is CASSLLGGRETQYF. CDR3 sequence (DNA): TGTGCCAGCAGCTTATTGGGGGGTCGAGAGACCCAGTACTTC. Full variable domain (outside the CDR3, taken from reference TRBV7-3 and TRBJ2-5): GAGVSQTPSNKVTEKGKYVELRCDPISGHTALYWYRQSLGQGPEFLIYFQGTGAADDSGLPNDRFFAVRPEGSVSTLKIQRTERGDSAVYLCASSLLGGRETQYFGPGTRLLVL.

The CDR3 loop is CASSSWGTGERSYEQYF. For the CDR3, the DNA is TGTGCCAGCAGCTCTTGGGGGACAGGGGAAAGGAGCTACGAGCAGTACTTC. The rearrangement joins TRBV7-9 to TRBJ2-7; 10 bases fit TRBD1. The CDR3 sequence is 17 residues long. Per the germline V gene, CDR1 is SEHNR and CDR2 is FQNEAQ (reference sequence). Trimming removed 4 bases from V and 3 bases from J; junction bases left unmatched: 12.

The count of this clone is one. The chain employs TRBV30 and TRBJ1-2, with unresolved D. CDR3 length: 14 amino acids. V lost 0 bases to trimming and J lost 7 bases, with 15 bases between them. Germline V lookup: CDR1 GTSNPN, CDR2 SVGIG (reference sequence). This chain's CDR3 is CAWSVPRRTRGYTF. In DNA, the CDR3 is TGTGCCTGGAGTGTACCCAGACGAACCCGTGGCTACACCTTC.

V and J are TRBV6-1 and TRBJ1-5, with D perhaps matching TRBD1 (6 bases). Trimming left V 2 bases short and J 11 bases short, with 13 bases between. The CDR3 has 13 residues. CDR1 and CDR2 from the germline V gene are MNHNS and SASEGT. The CDR3: CASSETGPLAQHF. The CDR3 DNA is TGTGCCAGCAGTGAAACAGGGCCCCTGGCCCAGCATTTT.

The V gene is TRBV5-1, the J gene TRBJ1-2, with a weak D call TRBD1 (6 bases). The CDR3 contains 15 residues. Looked up from germline, CDR1 is SGHRS and CDR2 is YFSETQ. V lost 3 bases and J 4 bases, leaving 16 bases between the germline ends. The CDR3 region is CASSWGGQTIYGYTF. DNA of the CDR3: TGCGCCAGCAGCTGGGGCGGACAGACAATCTATGGCTACACCTTC. Using reference TRBV5-1 and TRBJ1-2 for the parts outside the CDR3, the full variable domain is KAGVTQTPRYLIKTRGQQVTLSCSPISGHRSVSWYQQTPGQGLQFLFEYFSETQRNKGNFPGRFSGRQFSNSRSEMNVSTLELGDSALYLCASSWGGQTIYGYTFGSGTRLTVV.

The chain joins TRBV9 to TRBJ1-4; maybe TRBD1 (5 bases). CDR1 is SGDLS, CDR2 YYNGEE, per germline. Trimming left V 2 bases short and J 4 bases short, with 12 bases between. The CDR3 consists of 15 residues. The CDR3, as DNA: TGTGCCAGCAGCGTCAGAGGGGATGTTAATGAAAAACTGTTTTTT. This codes for CASSVRGDVNEKLFF.

This clone came up once. The CDR3 protein is CASSKARSSSICDNEQFF. CDR3 sequence (DNA): TGTGCCAGCAGCAAGGCTCGCTCGTCGAGCATTTGCGACAATGAGCAGTTCTTC. The chain is built from TRBV21-1 and TRBJ2-1. TRBV21-1 is a listed pseudogene. This CDR3 has 18 amino acids.

The V and J genes are TRBV7-8 and TRBJ1-2; D is undetermined. Germline V gene data show CDR1 as SGHVS and CDR2 as FQNEAQ. Trimming removed 5 bases from V and 8 bases from J, with 12 bases in between. The CDR3 is 12 residues long. CDR3: CASSEEGLGYTF. Here the CDR3 DNA reads TGTGCCAGCAGCGAAGAGGGCCTAGGCTACACCTTC.

The chain carries TRBV2 and TRBJ2-7; TRBD2 agrees at 7 bases. This CDR3 has 13 residues. CDR1 is SNHLY and CDR2 is FYNNEI in the germline V gene. V gave up 6 bases and J gave up 2 bases; unmatched junction bases: 4. The CDR3, as DNA: TGTGCCAGCAGCCTAGCGGCCACCTACGAGCAGTACTTC. Translating it yields CASSLAATYEQYF.

The rearrangement uses TRBV7-8 and TRBJ1-1, with D possibly TRBD1 on 5 matching bases. CDR3 length: 15 residues. Trimming took 3 bases from V and 1 from J, leaving 12 bases between them. Germline loops: CDR1 SGHVS, CDR2 FQNEAQ. The CDR3 sequence: CASSFTGTRNTEAFF. The DNA of the CDR3 is TGTGCCAGCAGCTTCACCGGGACGAGGAACACTGAAGCTTTCTTT.

This clone was found once. This chain uses TRBV13 with TRBJ2-7; maybe TRBD1 (5 bases). Germline CDR1 and CDR2: PRHDT and FYEKMQ (reference sequence). The ends were cut back, 0 bases at V and 5 bases at J, with 11 bases in the middle. This CDR3 has 14 amino acids. The CDR3 coding sequence is TGTGCCAGCAGCTTAGGGGCAGGGTTCGACGAGCAGTACTTC. This translates into CASSLGAGFDEQYF.

The chain uses TRBV6-5 and TRBJ1-3; D gene ambiguous. CDR1 is MNHEY and CDR2 is SVGAGI in the germline V gene. V gave up 5 bases and J gave up 0 bases, with 8 bases separating them. The CDR3 extends over 14 amino acids. This CDR3 reads CASSQASSGNTIYF. Written as DNA, the CDR3 is TGTGCCAGCAGTCAGGCGAGCTCTGGAAACACCATATATTTT.

J is TRBJ1-2 and V is TRBV6-5, with TRBD1 matching 8 bases. There are 10 residues in the CDR3. Germline-derived CDR1 and CDR2 are MNHEY and SVGAGI. Losses at the gene ends were 9 bases for V and 8 bases for J; bases not matched to a gene: 2. This chain's CDR3 is CARTGEGYTF. The CDR3 DNA sequence: TGTGCCAGGACAGGGGAAGGCTACACCTTC.